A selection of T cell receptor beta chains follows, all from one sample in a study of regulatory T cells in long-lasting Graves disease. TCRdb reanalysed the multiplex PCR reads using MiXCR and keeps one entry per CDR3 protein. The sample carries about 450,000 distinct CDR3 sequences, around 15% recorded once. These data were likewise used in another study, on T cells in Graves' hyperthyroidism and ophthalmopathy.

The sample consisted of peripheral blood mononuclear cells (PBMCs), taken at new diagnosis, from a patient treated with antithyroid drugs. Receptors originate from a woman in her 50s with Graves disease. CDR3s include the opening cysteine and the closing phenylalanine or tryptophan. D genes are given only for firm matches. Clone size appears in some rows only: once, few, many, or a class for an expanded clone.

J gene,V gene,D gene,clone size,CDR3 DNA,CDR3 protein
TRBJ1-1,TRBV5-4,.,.,TGTACCAGCAGCTTGGCCAATTCGCGGGCAGGCGGTGAAGCTTTCTTT,CTSSLANSRAGGEAFF
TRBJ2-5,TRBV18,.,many,TGTGCCAGCTCACCACCCAGCAGGCCCCAAGAGACCCAGTACTTC,CASSPPSRPQETQYF
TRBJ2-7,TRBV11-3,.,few,TGTGCCAGCAGCTCCCGAGGCGCGGACTCCTACGAGCAGTACTTC,CASSSRGADSYEQYF
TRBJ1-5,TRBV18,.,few,TGTGCCAGCTCACCACTGTTTAGCAATCAGCCCCAGCATTTT,CASSPLFSNQPQHF
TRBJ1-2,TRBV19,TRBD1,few,TGTGCCAGTAGCACGACTACCACAGGGGGCGATGGCTACACCTTC,CASSTTTTGGDGYTF
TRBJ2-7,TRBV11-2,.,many,TGTGCCAGCAGTTCAAGAGGGGTGACTTACGAGCAGTACTTC,CASSSRGVTYEQYF
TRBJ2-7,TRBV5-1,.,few,TGCGCCAGCAGCTTGGATGGTGGACAGAGGTACGAGCAGTACTTC,CASSLDGGQRYEQYF
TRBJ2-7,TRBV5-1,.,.,TGCGCCAGCAGCTCGCCAATGTGGCCCTACGAGCAGTACTTC,CASSSPMWPYEQYF
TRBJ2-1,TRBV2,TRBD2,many,TGTGCCAGCAGTGAAGCCGGGGGGGAGCAGTTCTTC,CASSEAGGEQFF
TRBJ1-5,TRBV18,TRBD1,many,TGTGCCAGCTCACCAGACAGGGGGCACAATCAGCCCCAGCATTTT,CASSPDRGHNQPQHF
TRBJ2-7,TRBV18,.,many,TGTGCCAGCAAACCTCCGGGACCCTACGAGCAGTACTTC,CASKPPGPYEQYF
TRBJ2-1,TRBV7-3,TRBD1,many,TGTGCCAGCAGCTCAGGAAGGGGGCCCTACAATGAGCAGTTCTTC,CASSSGRGPYNEQFF
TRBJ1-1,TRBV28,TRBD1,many,TGTGCCAGCAGCACAGGGGGCACTGAAGCTTTCTTT,CASSTGGTEAFF
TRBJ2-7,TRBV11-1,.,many,TGTGCCAGCAGCCGGGGGCTGGTGACAGCCGAGCAGTACTTC,CASSRGLVTAEQYF
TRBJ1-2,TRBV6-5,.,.,TGTGCCAGCAGTTACGAGGGTCATGGCTACACCTTC,CASSYEGHGYTF
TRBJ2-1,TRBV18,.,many,TGTGCCAGCTCTAGGGGAGTCGACCTCAATGAGCAGTTCTTC,CASSRGVDLNEQFF
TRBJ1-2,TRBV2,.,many,TGTGCCAGCAGTCTGGAGGGCAGGGGTAACTATGGCTACACCTTC,CASSLEGRGNYGYTF
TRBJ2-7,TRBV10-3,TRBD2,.,TGTGCCATCAGTGGACTAGCGGGAGGAGTCTACGGGCAGTACTTC,CAISGLAGGVYGQYF
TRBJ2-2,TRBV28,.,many,TGTGCCAGCATATCAGGGATCACCGGGGAGCTGTTTTTT,CASISGITGELFF
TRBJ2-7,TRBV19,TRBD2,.,TGTGCCAGTAGTCAACCTAGCGGACGATCCTACGAGCAGTACTTC,CASSQPSGRSYEQYF
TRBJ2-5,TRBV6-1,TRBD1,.,TGTGCCAGCCGACGGACAGGGGTAGAGACCCAGTACTTC,CASRRTGVETQYF
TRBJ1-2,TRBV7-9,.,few,TGTGCCAGCAGATCGGACAGTTGGGTTGGTGGCTACACCTTC,CASRSDSWVGGYTF
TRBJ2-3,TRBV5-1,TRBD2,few,TGCGCCGGCAGCTTTTACGTGGCGGGAGACGGCACAGATACGCAGTATTTT,CAGSFYVAGDGTDTQYF
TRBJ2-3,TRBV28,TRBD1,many,TGTGCCAGCAGGGCGACAGGGGTGGCAGATACGCAGTATTTT,CASRATGVADTQYF
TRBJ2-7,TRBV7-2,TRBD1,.,TGTGCCAGCAGCTTGACAGGGGGGTACTCCTACGAGCAGTACTTC,CASSLTGGYSYEQYF
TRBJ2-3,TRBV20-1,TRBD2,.,TGCAGTGGACTAGCGGACACAGATACGCAGTATTTT,CSGLADTDTQYF
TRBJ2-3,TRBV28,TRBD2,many,TGTGCCAGCAGTCCCCCGCGGGAGGGCCTCATGGATACGCAGTATTTT,CASSPPREGLMDTQYF
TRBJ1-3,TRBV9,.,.,TGTGCCAGCAGCGTAGGACTCAACTCTGGAAACACCATATATTTT,CASSVGLNSGNTIYF
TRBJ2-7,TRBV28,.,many,TGTGCCAGCAGTCCCAGCAAAACAGGGCTAGGGACCTACGAGCAGTACTTC,CASSPSKTGLGTYEQYF
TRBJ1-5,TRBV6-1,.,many,TGTGCCAGCCTGCCCCTCCGGGACAGCAATCAGCCCCAGCATTTT,CASLPLRDSNQPQHF
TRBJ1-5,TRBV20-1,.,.,TGCAGTGCTAGAATTAGCGGTCCAGGGAACGATCAGCCCCAGCATTTT,CSARISGPGNDQPQHF
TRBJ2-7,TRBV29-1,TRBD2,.,TGCAGCGTCGAGGGACTAGCGGGAACCTACGAGCAGTACTTC,CSVEGLAGTYEQYF
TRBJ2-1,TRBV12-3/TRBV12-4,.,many,TGTGCCAGCAGTCCGCGATCGGGCGGGATTGGGGTCAATGAGCAGTTCTTC,CASSPRSGGIGVNEQFF
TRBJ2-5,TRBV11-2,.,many,TGTGCCAGCAGCCTAAAAAAAAGACAGTACCGTTGGATCGAGACCCAGTACTTC,CASSLKKRQYRWIETQYF
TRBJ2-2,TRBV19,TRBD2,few,TGTGCCAGTAGTATGCGGCGGGAGGTGGCCGGGGAGCTGTTTTTT,CASSMRREVAGELFF
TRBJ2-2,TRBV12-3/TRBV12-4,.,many,TGTGCCAGCAGCATATTGATTATGGGCGGGGAGCTGTTTTTT,CASSILIMGGELFF
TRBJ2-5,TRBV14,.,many,TGTGCCAGCAGCCAAGAAGGGGTTTGGGAGACCCAGTACTTC,CASSQEGVWETQYF
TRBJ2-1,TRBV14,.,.,TGTGCCAGCAGCCAAGGGCTATGGGGTAATGAGCAGTTCTTC,CASSQGLWGNEQFF
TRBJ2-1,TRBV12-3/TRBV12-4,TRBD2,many,TGTGCCAGCAGTTCCCCTCCTAGCGGGGTGAGCTCCTACAATGAGCAGTTCTTC,CASSSPPSGVSSYNEQFF
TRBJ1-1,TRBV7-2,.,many,TGTGCCAGCAGCACTTACACGGGGACTGAAGCTTTCTTT,CASSTYTGTEAFF
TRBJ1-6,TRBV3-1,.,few,TGTGCCAGCAGCCAAGGCCCGGCTTTAGGGTCACCCCTCCACTTT,CASSQGPALGSPLHF
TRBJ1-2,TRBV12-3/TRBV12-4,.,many,TGTGCCAGCAGTTTTTCTGGGGTCGACTATGGCTACACCTTC,CASSFSGVDYGYTF
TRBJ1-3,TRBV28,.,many,TGTGCCAGCAGTTTATGGAGGACGGATTATGGAAACACCATATATTTT,CASSLWRTDYGNTIYF
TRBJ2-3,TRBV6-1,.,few,TGTGCCAGCAGAAACGGAGCGATCAGGGTCACAGATACGCAGTATTTT,CASRNGAIRVTDTQYF
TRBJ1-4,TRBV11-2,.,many,TGTGCCAGCAGCTTAGATCTCGGGGAAGAAAAACTGTTTTTT,CASSLDLGEEKLFF
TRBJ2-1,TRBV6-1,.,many,TGTGCCAGCACCCCGCTTAGGGAGTCGGTAAATGAGCAGTTCTTC,CASTPLRESVNEQFF
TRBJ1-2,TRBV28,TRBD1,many,TGTGCCAGCAGCCCCGGGGGACAGGGGATATATGGCTACACCTTC,CASSPGGQGIYGYTF
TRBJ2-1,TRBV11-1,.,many,TGTGCCAGCAGCTCCCAACTAGTAGGGCCATACAATGAGCAGTTCTTC,CASSSQLVGPYNEQFF
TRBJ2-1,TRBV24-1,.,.,TGTGCCACCAGTGAATCGTGGGAACAGGGCAATGAGCAGTTCTTC,CATSESWEQGNEQFF
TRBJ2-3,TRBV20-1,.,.,TGCAGTGCCAGCAGCTCGGACAGTCGTACGCAGTATTTT,CSASSSDSRTQYF
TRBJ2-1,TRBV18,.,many,TGTGCCAGCTCACCAGTGGGAAACGACAATGAGCAGTTCTTC,CASSPVGNDNEQFF
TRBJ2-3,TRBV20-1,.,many,TGCAGTGCTAGAGTAGCCTCAGGCACAGATACGCAGTATTTT,CSARVASGTDTQYF
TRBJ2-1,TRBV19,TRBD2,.,TGTGCCAGTAGTATGCCGGGACTAGCGGGGAGAAATGAGCAGTTCTTC,CASSMPGLAGRNEQFF
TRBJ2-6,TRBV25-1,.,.,TGTGCCAGCAGTGGGGTTCGGGGGTCTGGGGCCAACGTCCTGACTTTC,CASSGVRGSGANVLTF
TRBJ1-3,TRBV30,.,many,TGTGCCTGGAGACGGAGCTCTGGAAACACCATATATTTT,CAWRRSSGNTIYF
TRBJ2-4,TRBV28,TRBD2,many,TGTGCCAGCAGTTACGGACTAGCGGGATACATTCAGTACTTC,CASSYGLAGYIQYF
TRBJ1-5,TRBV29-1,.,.,TGCAGCGTTGGCGGGGGGGGGGAGCCCCAGCATTTT,CSVGGGGEPQHF
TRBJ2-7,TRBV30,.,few,TGTGCCTGGAGTAACAGACTAGGAAAACCTTCTTCCTACGAGCAGTACTTC,CAWSNRLGKPSSYEQYF
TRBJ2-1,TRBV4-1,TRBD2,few,TGCGCCAGCAGCCAAGATATTTCCGGACTAGTTCTCGATGAGCAGTTCTTC,CASSQDISGLVLDEQFF